This T cell receptor (beta chain) came from a study of CD8+CD57+ T cells in acquired aplastic anemia. The ends were cut back, 0 bases at V and 0 bases at J, with 5 bases in the middle. Germline CDR1 reads SGDLS; CDR2 reads YYNGEE. There are 14 residues in the CDR3. Patients sequenced had flow cytometry evidence of CD8+CD57+ cell expansion. The template for TCR beta VDJ and CDR3 sequence profiling was genomic DNA. TCRdb re-called the reads with MiXCR, one entry per CDR3 protein. The sample consists of about 150,000 distinct CDR3 sequences, just over 50% of them appearing once. V is TRBV9 and J is TRBJ2-3; D unresolved. The sequenced sample was sorted CD4+, CD8+, or CD8+CD57+ T cells (not recorded which) from PBMCs. The receptor was derived from a human donor with aplastic anemia. The CDR3 region is CASSVGLSTDTQYF. The CDR3 bases are TGTGCCAGCAGCGTAGGGTTGAGCACAGATACGCAGTATTTT.